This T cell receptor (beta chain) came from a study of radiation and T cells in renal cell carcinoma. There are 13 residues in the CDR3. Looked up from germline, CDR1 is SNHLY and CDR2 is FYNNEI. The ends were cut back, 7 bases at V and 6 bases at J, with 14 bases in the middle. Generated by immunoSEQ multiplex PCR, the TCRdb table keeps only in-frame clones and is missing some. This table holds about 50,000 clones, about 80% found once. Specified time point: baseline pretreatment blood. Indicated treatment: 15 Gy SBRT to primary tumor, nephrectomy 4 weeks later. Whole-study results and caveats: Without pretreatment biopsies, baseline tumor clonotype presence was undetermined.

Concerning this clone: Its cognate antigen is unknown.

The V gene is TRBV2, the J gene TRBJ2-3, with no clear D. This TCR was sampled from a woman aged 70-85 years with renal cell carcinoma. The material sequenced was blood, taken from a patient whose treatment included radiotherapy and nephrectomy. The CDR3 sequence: CASKSRILDTQYF. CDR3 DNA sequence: TGTGCCAGCAAGTCAAGGATTTTGGATACGCAGTATTTT.